This entry features one T cell receptor (beta chain) sequence. Its antigen is unknown. The record originates from a study of cytomegalovirus exposure and HLA in healthy donors. Primers included in the PCR were 60 Vbeta and 13 Jbeta primers. The assay was immunoSEQ multiplex PCR, and TCRdb's table has in-frame clones only and misses some. Of over 95,000 clones listed, roughly 82% are singletons. Points from the study as a whole: It was assumed in the presence/absence analyses that sequencing depth was roughly uniform across donors.

The CDR3 has 14 amino acids. The germline V gene has CDR1 MDHEN and CDR2 SYDVKM. The V end lost 6 bases, the J end lost 5 bases, and 15 bases lay between the germline ends. J is TRBJ2-3 and V is TRBV28; D perhaps matches TRBD2 (5 bases). The sample was PBMCs. The sequence derives from a man aged 35-49 years in good health and CMV-seropositive. This CDR3 is CASRMAGAEDTQYF. CDR3 sequence (DNA): TGTGCCAGCAGAATGGCGGGTGCAGAAGATACGCAGTATTTT.